The sequence of this TCR beta chain was determined in a study of CD8 T cells in Susac syndrome. RNA amounts of about 0.5 to 1 ug underwent reverse transcription with random hexamers. TCRdb analysed the immunoSEQ multiplex PCR reads with MiXCR anew, one entry per CDR3 protein. The table shows about 200,000 distinct CDR3 sequences, with roughly 96% occurring only once. Trimming removed 5 bases from V and 2 bases from J; junction bases left unmatched: 8. CDR3 length: 15 amino acids. Germline assignment: CDR1 DFQATT and CDR2 SNEGSKA (reference sequence). The V and J genes are TRBV20-1 and TRBJ2-3, with 9 bases that match TRBD2. What was sequenced was CD4+ T cells from PBMCs. The sequence came from a human donor with multiple sclerosis. CDR3 coding DNA: TGCAGTGCTGGACAGACTAGCGGACCCACAGATACGCAGTATTTT. Protein: CSAGQTSGPTDTQYF.